The clone carrying this T cell receptor beta chain came up once. This record belongs to a study of blood T cell repertoires in COVID-19. Across the study: Spain, Italy and the United States supplied samples that represented acute and convalescent COVID-19. Sources were T cells, B-cell-depleted T cells, or PBMCs; the material itself was cDNA or gDNA.

The CDR3 extends over 13 amino acids. V dropped 5 bases and J dropped 7 bases, with 12 bases sitting between them. Germline-derived CDR1 and CDR2 are SGHTA and FQGNSA. Authors' processing steps: Amplifying reference gene primers gave estimates of nucleated cell counts. TCRdb's copy holds only in-frame clones and misses some; the assay was immunoSEQ multiplex PCR. Clone size and V and J calls were adopted from that table, with D and trimming inferred from the DNA. The sample carries around 140,000 clones, around 83% recorded once. This chain uses TRBV7-2 with TRBJ1-5; D is possibly TRBD1 (5 bases). The origin of this receptor is a human donor in a cohort sampled during active COVID-19. Sequencing was done on a sample of peripheral blood. The CDR3 nucleotides are TGTGCCAGCAGCATCACAGGTCAGCAGCCCCAGCATTTT. Protein: CASSITGQQPQHF.